The clone carrying this T cell receptor (beta chain) was seen a few times. As yet, its antigen is unknown. The data were taken from a study of spatial heterogeneity in lung cancer. The wider study: Fewer alpha-chain than beta-chain sequences were consistently detected.

With 0 bases removed from V and 4 bases from J, the gap between germline ends came to 15 bases. This CDR3 has 16 amino acids. In germline, CDR1 is LGHNA, CDR2 YSLEER. A unique molecular identifier was carried by every single TCR cDNA molecule. TCRdb re-analysed the 5' RACE reads in MiXCR, keeping a single row per CDR3 protein. The repertoire holds some 78,000 distinct CDR3 sequences, with 7% to 9% as singletons. Time point of the sample: sample taken at primary tumor resection. The donors were 72 patients with non-small cell lung cancer that was early-stage and untreated. Study-level results: Ubiquitous expanded tumor TCRs appeared in blood more at resection than follow-up.

The chain is built from TRBV4-3 and TRBJ1-1; D remains unclear. The specimen was PBMCs, collected at surgery. The source of this sequence is a male donor with early-stage non-small cell lung cancer. CDR3 region: CASSQESVARGTEAFF. CDR3 DNA: TGCGCCAGCAGCCAAGAGTCGGTGGCGCGGGGCACTGAAGCTTTCTTT.